These T cell receptor beta chains were read from a single sample in a study of shared clonotypes between healthy human individuals. Sequencing was performed with immunoSEQ multiplex PCR; in TCRdb, only in-frame clones are kept and a portion is missing. The sample carries roughly 2.2 million clones, roughly 93% recorded once. Sequenced material: naive CD4+ T cells from PBMCs. Receptors originate from a man in his late teens or twenties in good health. Some clones in this sample may be carry-over from other donors' samples. The CDR3 runs from the conserved cysteine through the conserved F or W. D genes are given only for firm matches. Only part of the rows carry a size: once, few, many, or a class if the clone is expanded.

>once|TRBV6-5|TRBJ2-5|.
TGTGCCAGCAGTCAACCTCCTGTAGAGACCCAGTACTTC
CASSQPPVETQYF
>.|TRBV7-9|TRBJ2-7|.
TGTGCCAGCAGCTTAGGTCGGGAGCAGTACTTC
CASSLGREQYF
>.|TRBV5-1|TRBJ2-1|.
TGCGCCAGCAGTTTTACTCACCGACTAGGTGCGGAGCAGTTCTTC
CASSFTHRLGAEQFF
>.|TRBV7-6|TRBJ2-1|.
TGTGCCAGCAGCCCGATAATCAAGTCCTACAATGAGCAGTTCTTC
CASSPIIKSYNEQFF
>.|TRBV11-2|TRBJ2-7|TRBD1
TGTGCCAGCAGCTTGGAAAAGGACAGGGTGTACGAGCAGTACTTC
CASSLEKDRVYEQYF
>.|TRBV7-8|TRBJ1-5|.
TGTGCCAGCAGCTTAGGGGGGGACGGAGGGCAGCCCCAGCATTTT
CASSLGGDGGQPQHF
>.|TRBV7-9|TRBJ1-1|.
TGTGCCAGCAGCTCCAGTCCCCCGGAACCCACTGAAGCTTTCTTT
CASSSSPPEPTEAFF
>.|TRBV28|TRBJ1-1|.
TGTGCCAGCAGTTTACCAGGGGTCGCTGAAGCTTTCTTT
CASSLPGVAEAFF
>.|TRBV6-5|TRBJ2-1|TRBD1
TGTGCCAGCAGTACATTAGGGACAGCCTACAATGAGCAGTTCTTC
CASSTLGTAYNEQFF
>.|TRBV27|TRBJ2-7|.
TGTGCCAGCAGTTTAGTTAGGGAACTAGCCTACGAGCAGTACTTC
CASSLVRELAYEQYF
>.|TRBV27|TRBJ2-3|TRBD2
TGTGCCAGCAGCTCGAATAATCAGGTCGAGGGGACTAGCGGTTATTTT
CASSSNNQVEGTSGYF
>.|TRBV2|TRBJ2-7|TRBD1
TGTGCCAGCAGTGAGGGACAGGGCAACGAGCAGTACTTC
CASSEGQGNEQYF
>.|TRBV6-1|TRBJ1-5|.
TGTGCCAGCAGTGGACCCGGTGCGGATCAGCCCCAGCATTTT
CASSGPGADQPQHF
>.|TRBV28|TRBJ1-1|.
TGTGCCAGCAGTTTGCACAGGGTGGACACTGAAGCTTTCTTT
CASSLHRVDTEAFF
>few|TRBV9|TRBJ2-1|.
TGTGCCAGCAGCGTAGGCTACAATGAGCAGTTCTTC
CASSVGYNEQFF
>.|TRBV6-5|TRBJ1-1|.
TGTGCCAGCAGTTACCGACAGGACACTGAAGCTTTCTTT
CASSYRQDTEAFF
>.|TRBV9|TRBJ2-6|.
TGTGCCAGCAGCGTAGCTGGGTCTGGGGCCAACGTCCTGACTTTC
CASSVAGSGANVLTF
>.|TRBV6-5|TRBJ2-3|.
TGTGCCAGTAAGGCGTGGGAAGGCACAGATACGCAGTATTTT
CASKAWEGTDTQYF
>.|TRBV28|TRBJ1-3|TRBD1
TGTGCCAGCAACGGACAGGGGGGAGATTACACCATATATTTT
CASNGQGGDYTIYF
>.|TRBV7-9|TRBJ1-1|.
TGTGCCAGCAGCGTCTCGACAGGGAACACTGAAGCTTTCTTT
CASSVSTGNTEAFF
>once|TRBV28|TRBJ2-7|.
TGTGCCAGCAGTTCCGGGGGACCGCTCTACGAGCAGTACTTC
CASSSGGPLYEQYF
>.|TRBV14|TRBJ2-7|.
TGTGCCAGCAGCCCCTATCGGCCAGGGGCCTACGAGCAGTACTTC
CASSPYRPGAYEQYF
>.|TRBV2|TRBJ2-3|TRBD2
TGTGCCAGCAGCCCCAGCCGGGCGGGAGAAGGAATAGATACGCAGTATTTT
CASSPSRAGEGIDTQYF
>.|TRBV7-3|TRBJ1-5|.
TGTGCCAGCAGCCCCGATAGCAATCAGCCCCAGCATTTT
CASSPDSNQPQHF
>.|TRBV5-1|TRBJ1-1|TRBD1
TGCGCCAGCAGCTTAGGGGACAGAATCACTGAAGCTTTCTTT
CASSLGDRITEAFF
>.|TRBV7-9|TRBJ2-4|.
TGTGCCAGCAGCTCGCTCCGCGAGGGGGACAAAAACATTCAGTACTTC
CASSSLREGDKNIQYF
>.|TRBV28|TRBJ1-2|.
TGTGCCAGCAGTTTGAGGGATAGAGGCTACACCTTC
CASSLRDRGYTF
>.|TRBV5-1|TRBJ2-3|TRBD1
TGCGCCAGCAGCACAGGGACAGGTGGGATCACAGATACGCAGTATTTT
CASSTGTGGITDTQYF
>.|TRBV15|TRBJ2-2|.
TGTGCCACCAGCAGAGATAGAACCGGGGAGCTGTTTTTT
CATSRDRTGELFF
>.|TRBV4-2|TRBJ2-3|.
TGTGCCAGCAGCCAAGAATCAGGTATCACAGATACGCAGTATTTT
CASSQESGITDTQYF
>.|TRBV10-3|TRBJ2-7|.
TGTGCCTCTAGGACGGCCAACTCCTACGAGCAGTACTTC
CASRTANSYEQYF
>few|TRBV15|TRBJ2-2|TRBD1
TGTGCCACCAGCAAATCGGGACAGGGGGCGCGATCCGGGGAGCTGTTTTTT
CATSKSGQGARSGELFF
>.|TRBV28|TRBJ1-4|TRBD1
TGTGCCAGCAGTTTCGCACAGGGGGGGCGGGCTAATGAAAAACTGTTTTTT
CASSFAQGGRANEKLFF
>.|TRBV19|TRBJ2-1|.
TGTGCCAGTAGTATCGGGAGCTCCTACAATGAGCAGTTCTTC
CASSIGSSYNEQFF
>.|TRBV5-1|TRBJ1-5|.
TGCGCCAGCAGCTTGGAGGCAGGGATCCAGCCCCAGCATTTT
CASSLEAGIQPQHF
>.|TRBV7-9|TRBJ2-3|TRBD2
TGTGCCAGTTCGTGGGGGGCTAGCGGGAGCGCAGATACGCAGTATTTT
CASSWGASGSADTQYF
>few|TRBV10-3|TRBJ1-2|TRBD1
TGTGCCATCACCCCAGGGGGTTTGGGCTACACCTTC
CAITPGGLGYTF
>.|TRBV5-6|TRBJ2-7|.
TGTGCCAGCAGCCGAGAACCCTACGAGCAGTACTTC
CASSREPYEQYF
>.|TRBV19|TRBJ2-2|TRBD2
TGTGCCAGTAGTATACTAGCGGGAACCGGGGAGCTGTTTTTT
CASSILAGTGELFF
>.|TRBV7-9|TRBJ1-1|.
TGTGCCAGCAGCGCCGGGGGGAAGAGCACTGAAGCTTTCTTT
CASSAGGKSTEAFF
>.|TRBV28|TRBJ1-2|TRBD1
TGTGCCAGCAGTTTAGCGGGGACAGGGGGCGGCTACACCTTC
CASSLAGTGGGYTF
>.|TRBV7-9|TRBJ1-3|.
TGTGCCAGCAGCCGTCAGGGTGGAAGCTCTGGAAACACCATATATTTT
CASSRQGGSSGNTIYF
>few|TRBV19|TRBJ1-1|.
TGTGCCAGTAGTATAGTGGCGTGGACTGAAGCTTTCTTT
CASSIVAWTEAFF
>.|TRBV7-3|TRBJ2-2|TRBD2
TGTGCCAGCAGCTTCACCTCGGGAGGCCCTCGGGCCGGGGAGCTGTTTTTT
CASSFTSGGPRAGELFF